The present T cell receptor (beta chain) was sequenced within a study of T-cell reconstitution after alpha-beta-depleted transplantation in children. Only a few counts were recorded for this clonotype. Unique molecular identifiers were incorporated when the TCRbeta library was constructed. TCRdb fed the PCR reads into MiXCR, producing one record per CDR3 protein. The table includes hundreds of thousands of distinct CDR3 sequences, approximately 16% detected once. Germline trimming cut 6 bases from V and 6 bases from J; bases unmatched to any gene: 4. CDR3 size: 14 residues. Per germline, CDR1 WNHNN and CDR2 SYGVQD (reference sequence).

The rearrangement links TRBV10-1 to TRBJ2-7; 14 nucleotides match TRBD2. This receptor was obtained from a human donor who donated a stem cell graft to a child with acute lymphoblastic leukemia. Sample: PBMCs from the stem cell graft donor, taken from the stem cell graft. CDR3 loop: CASSTGLAGVEQYF. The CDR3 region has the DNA TGCGCCAGCAGCACGGGACTAGCGGGAGTCGAGCAGTACTTC.